This T cell receptor (beta chain) comes out of a study of T cell repertoires in cytomegalovirus infection. Whole-study context: Shared public TCR beta signatures pointed to both CMV infection and a matching HLA type.

V was clipped by 4 bases and J by 5 bases; unmatched bases: 12. Germline V gene lookup returns CDR1 DFQATT and CDR2 SNEGSKA (reference sequence). CDR3 length: 16 residues. Study-level findings and limits: CMV-specific HLA-C-restricted TCR beta clonotypes dominated the ex vivo response.

In regard to this clonotype: Its specificity is unknown.

TCRdb independently ran MiXCR on the reads; one entry per CDR3 protein. The data show about 310,000 distinct CDR3 sequences, with roughly 15% seen just once and more than 10% held by the top ten. This chain connects TRBV20-1 to TRBJ2-1, with 9 nucleotides matching TRBD2. The source is a human donor in good health (CMV status not recorded). Some clones in this sample may be carry-over from other donors' samples. The specimen sequenced was PBMCs. CDR3: CSANPGLAGNHNEQFF. CDR3 sequence (DNA): TGCAGTGCTAACCCCGGGCTAGCGGGGAACCACAATGAGCAGTTCTTC.